This TCR beta chain is drawn from a study of shared clonotypes between healthy human individuals. Overall study context: Per-donor plates numbered three CD4 naive, three CD4 memory, two CD8 naive and one CD8 memory.

The data were produced by immunoSEQ multiplex PCR, yet TCRdb's version contains in-frame clones alone and is incomplete. The sample lists more than 2 million clones, about 94% occurring once. V lost 0 bases to trimming and J lost 10 bases, with 25 bases between them. This CDR3 contains 18 residues. The naive CD8 fraction comprised CD45RO-negative cells positively selected for CCR7 and excluded terminally differentiated effector memory CD45RA+ cells. Sequencing used naive CD8+ T cells sorted from blood. The origin of this receptor is a man younger than 30 in good health. The chain links TRBV23-1 to TRBJ1-5, with D perhaps TRBD1 (6 bases). TRBV23-1 is designated an ORF whose function remains uncertain. CDR3 in amino acids: CASSQSGQRSPSMVPQHF. DNA of the CDR3: TGCGCCAGCAGTCAATCCGGACAGCGTTCACCATCCATGGTCCCCCAGCATTTT.